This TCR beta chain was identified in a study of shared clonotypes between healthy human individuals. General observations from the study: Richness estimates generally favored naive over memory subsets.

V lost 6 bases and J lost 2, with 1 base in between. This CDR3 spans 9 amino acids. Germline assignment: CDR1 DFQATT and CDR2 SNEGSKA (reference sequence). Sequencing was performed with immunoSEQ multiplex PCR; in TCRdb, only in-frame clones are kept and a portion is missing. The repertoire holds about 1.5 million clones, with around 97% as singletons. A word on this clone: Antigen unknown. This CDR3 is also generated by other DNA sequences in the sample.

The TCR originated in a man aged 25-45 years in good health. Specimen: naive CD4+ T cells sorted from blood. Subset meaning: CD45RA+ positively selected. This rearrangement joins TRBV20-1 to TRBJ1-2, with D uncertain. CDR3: CSANYGYTF. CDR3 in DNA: TGCAGTGCAAACTATGGCTACACCTTC.